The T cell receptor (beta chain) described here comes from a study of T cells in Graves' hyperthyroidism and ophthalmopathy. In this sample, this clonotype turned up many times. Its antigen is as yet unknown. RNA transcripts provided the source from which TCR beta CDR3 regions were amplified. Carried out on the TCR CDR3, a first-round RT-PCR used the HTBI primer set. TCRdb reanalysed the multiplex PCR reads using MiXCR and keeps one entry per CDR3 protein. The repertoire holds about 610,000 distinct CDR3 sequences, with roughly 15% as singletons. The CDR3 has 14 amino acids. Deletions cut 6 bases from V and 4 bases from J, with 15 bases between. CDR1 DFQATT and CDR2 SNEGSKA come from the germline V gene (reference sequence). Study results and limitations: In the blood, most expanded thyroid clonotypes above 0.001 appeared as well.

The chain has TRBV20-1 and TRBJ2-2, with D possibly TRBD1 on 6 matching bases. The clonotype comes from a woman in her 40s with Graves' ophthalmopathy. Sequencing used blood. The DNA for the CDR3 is TGCAGTGCGAGAACGGACAGCCCCACCGGGGAGCTGTTTTTT. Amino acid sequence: CSARTDSPTGELFF.